The clone carrying this TCR beta chain was seen a handful of times. The data belong to a study of OX40 agonist ivuxolimab in advanced cancers. About the study: It was permissible to have had prior anti-PD-1, anti-PD-L1 or anti-CTLA-4 therapy, and around 40% had some.

Measured with immunoSEQ multiplex PCR; TCRdb has only the in-frame clones, and not every one. The sample records approximately 40,000 clones, approximately 84% being singletons. This CDR3 comprises 14 residues. The V gene's germline CDR1 is SGHRS and CDR2 YFSETQ. Trimming at V came to 1 base and at J to 2 bases, leaving 1 base not matched to a gene. This chain joins TRBV5-1 and TRBJ2-7; 9 bases are a match to TRBD2. The receptor was derived from an adult with an advanced solid tumor such as melanoma, head and neck, liver or kidney cancer. The source material was CD4+ or CD8+ T cells sorted from blood, sampled in a trial of the OX40 agonist ivuxolimab. CDR3 sequence: CASSLKRGAYEQYF. The DNA for the CDR3 is TGCGCCAGCAGCTTGAAGCGGGGGGCCTACGAGCAGTACTTC. Full variable domain (rest looked up from reference TRBV5-1 and TRBJ2-7): KAGVTQTPRYLIKTRGQQVTLSCSPISGHRSVSWYQQTPGQGLQFLFEYFSETQRNKGNFPGRFSGRQFSNSRSEMNVSTLELGDSALYLCASSLKRGAYEQYFGPGTRLTVT.